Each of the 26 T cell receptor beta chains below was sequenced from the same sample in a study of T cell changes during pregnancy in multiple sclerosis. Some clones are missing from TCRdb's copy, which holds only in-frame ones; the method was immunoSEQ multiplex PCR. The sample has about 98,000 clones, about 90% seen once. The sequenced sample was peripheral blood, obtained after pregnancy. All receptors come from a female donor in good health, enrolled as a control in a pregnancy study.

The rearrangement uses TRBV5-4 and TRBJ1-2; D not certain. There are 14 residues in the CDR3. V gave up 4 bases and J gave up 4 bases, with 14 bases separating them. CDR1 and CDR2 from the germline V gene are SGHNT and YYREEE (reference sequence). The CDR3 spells CASSPDRVGYGYTF. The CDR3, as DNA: TGTGCCAGCAGCCCCGACCGGGTGGGCTATGGCTACACCTTC.

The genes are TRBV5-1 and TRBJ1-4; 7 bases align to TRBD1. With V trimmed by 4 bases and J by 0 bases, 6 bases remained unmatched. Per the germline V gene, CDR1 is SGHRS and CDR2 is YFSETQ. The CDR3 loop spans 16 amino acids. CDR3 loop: CASSIDRVATNEKLFF. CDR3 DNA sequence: TGCGCCAGCAGCATCGACAGGGTAGCAACTAATGAAAAACTGTTTTTT.

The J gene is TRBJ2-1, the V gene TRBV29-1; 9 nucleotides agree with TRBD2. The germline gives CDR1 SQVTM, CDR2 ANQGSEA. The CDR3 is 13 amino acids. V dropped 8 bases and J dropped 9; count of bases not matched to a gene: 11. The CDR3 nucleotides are TGCAGCTCTTATAGCGGGAGCTTGGGTGAGCAGTTCTTC. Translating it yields CSSYSGSLGEQFF.

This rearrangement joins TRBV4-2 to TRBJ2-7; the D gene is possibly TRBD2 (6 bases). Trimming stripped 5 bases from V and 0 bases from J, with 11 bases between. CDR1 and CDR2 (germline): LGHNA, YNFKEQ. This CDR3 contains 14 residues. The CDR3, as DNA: TGTGCCAGCAGCGTGGGACTCAGCTCCTACGAGCAGTACTTC. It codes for CASSVGLSSYEQYF.

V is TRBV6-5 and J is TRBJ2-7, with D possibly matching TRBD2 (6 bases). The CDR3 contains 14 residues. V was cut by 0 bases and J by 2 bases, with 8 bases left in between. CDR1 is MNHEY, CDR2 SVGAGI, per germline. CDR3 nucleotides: TGTGCCAGCAGTTACTCTAGCGGTACCTACGAGCAGTACTTC. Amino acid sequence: CASSYSSGTYEQYF.

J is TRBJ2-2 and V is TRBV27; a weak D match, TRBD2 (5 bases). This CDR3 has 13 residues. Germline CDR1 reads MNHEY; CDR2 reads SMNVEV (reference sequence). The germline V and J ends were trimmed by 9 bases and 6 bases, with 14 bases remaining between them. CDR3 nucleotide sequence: TGTGCCAGTAGGACGGGGTTTCCCGGGGAGCTGTTTTTT. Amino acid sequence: CASRTGFPGELFF.

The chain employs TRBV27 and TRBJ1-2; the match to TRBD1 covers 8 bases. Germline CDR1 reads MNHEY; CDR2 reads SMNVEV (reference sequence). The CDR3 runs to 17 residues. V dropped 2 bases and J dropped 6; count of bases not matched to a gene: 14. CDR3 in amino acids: CASSLKAGGASNDGYTF. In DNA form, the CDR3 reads TGTGCCAGCAGTTTAAAGGCAGGGGGCGCATCCAATGATGGCTACACCTTC.

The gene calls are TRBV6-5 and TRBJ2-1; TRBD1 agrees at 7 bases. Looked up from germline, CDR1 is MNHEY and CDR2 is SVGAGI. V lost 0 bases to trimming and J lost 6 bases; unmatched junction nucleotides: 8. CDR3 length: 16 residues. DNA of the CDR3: TGTGCCAGCAGTTACTCGACAAGAGGGGGCCGCAATGAGCAGTTCTTC. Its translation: CASSYSTRGGRNEQFF.

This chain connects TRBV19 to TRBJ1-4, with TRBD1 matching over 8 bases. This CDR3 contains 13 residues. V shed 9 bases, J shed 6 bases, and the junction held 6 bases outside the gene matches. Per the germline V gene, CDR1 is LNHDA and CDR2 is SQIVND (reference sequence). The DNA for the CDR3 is TGTGCCAGCCTCGGGACAGGATATGAAAAACTGTTTTTT. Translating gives CASLGTGYEKLFF.

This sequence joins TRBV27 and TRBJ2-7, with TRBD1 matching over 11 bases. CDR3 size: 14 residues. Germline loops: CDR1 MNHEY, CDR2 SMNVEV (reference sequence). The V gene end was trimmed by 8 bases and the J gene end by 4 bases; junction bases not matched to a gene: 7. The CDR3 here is CASRRRDRGYEQYF. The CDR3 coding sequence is TGTGCCAGCCGCCGTCGGGACAGGGGGTACGAGCAGTACTTC.

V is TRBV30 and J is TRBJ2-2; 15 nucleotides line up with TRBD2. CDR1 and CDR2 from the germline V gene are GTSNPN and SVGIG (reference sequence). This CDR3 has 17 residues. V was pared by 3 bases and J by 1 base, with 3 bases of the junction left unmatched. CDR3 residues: CAWSRGLAGGNTGELFF. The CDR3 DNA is TGTGCCTGGAGCAGGGGACTAGCGGGGGGGAACACCGGGGAGCTGTTTTTT. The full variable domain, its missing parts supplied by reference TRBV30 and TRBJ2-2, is SQTIHQWPATLVQPVGSPLSLECTVEGTSNPNLYWYRQAAGRGLQLLFYSVGIGQISSEVPQNLSASRPQDRQFILSSKKLLLSDSGFYLCAWSRGLAGGNTGELFFGEGSRLTVL.

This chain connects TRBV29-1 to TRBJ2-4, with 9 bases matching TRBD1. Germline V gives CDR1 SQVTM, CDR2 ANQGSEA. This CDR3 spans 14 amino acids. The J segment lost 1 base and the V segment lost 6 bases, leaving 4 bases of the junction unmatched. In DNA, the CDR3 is TGCAGCGTACAGGGGGCATTGGCCAAAAACATTCAGTACTTC. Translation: CSVQGALAKNIQYF.

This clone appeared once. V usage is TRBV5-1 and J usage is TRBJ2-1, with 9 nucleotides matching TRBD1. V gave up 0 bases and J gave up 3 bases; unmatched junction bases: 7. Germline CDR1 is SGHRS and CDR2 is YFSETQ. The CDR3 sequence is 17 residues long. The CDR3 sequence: CASSLVGAGQGYNEQFF. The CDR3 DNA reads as TGCGCCAGCAGCTTGGTTGGGGCGGGACAGGGCTACAATGAGCAGTTCTTC.

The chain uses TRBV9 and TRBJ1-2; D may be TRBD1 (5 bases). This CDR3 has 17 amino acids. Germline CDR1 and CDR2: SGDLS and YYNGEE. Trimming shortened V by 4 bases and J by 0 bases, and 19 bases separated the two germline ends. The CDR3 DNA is TGTGCCAGCAGCTCCAGAGGAGCAGGGAACCCTAACTATGGCTACACCTTC. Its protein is CASSSRGAGNPNYGYTF.

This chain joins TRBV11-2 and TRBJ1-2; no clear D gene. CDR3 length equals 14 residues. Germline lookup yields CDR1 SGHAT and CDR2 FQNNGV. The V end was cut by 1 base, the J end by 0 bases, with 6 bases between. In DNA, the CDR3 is TGTGCCAGCAGCTTAGGATCAGCTAACTATGGCTACACCTTC. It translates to CASSLGSANYGYTF.

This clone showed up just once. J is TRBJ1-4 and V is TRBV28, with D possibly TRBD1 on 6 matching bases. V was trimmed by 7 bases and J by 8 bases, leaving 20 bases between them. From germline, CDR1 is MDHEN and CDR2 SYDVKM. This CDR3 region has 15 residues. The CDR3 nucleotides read TGTGCCAGCACCTCAACCCAGGGGCTCGGGGAAAAACTGTTTTTT. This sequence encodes CASTSTQGLGEKLFF. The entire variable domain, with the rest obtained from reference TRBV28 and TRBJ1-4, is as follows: DVKVTQSSRYLVKRTGEKVFLECVQDMDHENMFWYRQDPGLGLRLIYFSYDVKMKEKGDIPEGYSVSREKKERFSLILESASTNQTSMYLCASTSTQGLGEKLFFGSGTQLSVL.

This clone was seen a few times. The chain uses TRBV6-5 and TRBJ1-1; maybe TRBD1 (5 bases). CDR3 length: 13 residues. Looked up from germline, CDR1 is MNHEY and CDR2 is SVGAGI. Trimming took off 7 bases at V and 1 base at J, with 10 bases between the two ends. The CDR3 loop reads CASTGFRNTEAFF. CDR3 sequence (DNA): TGTGCCAGCACAGGGTTTCGGAACACTGAAGCTTTCTTT.

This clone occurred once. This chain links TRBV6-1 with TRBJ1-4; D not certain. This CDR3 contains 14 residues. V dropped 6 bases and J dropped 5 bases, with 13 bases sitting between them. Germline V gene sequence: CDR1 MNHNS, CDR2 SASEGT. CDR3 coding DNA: TGTGCCAGCAGACGAAACAGCTACAATGAAAAACTGTTTTTT. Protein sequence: CASRRNSYNEKLFF.

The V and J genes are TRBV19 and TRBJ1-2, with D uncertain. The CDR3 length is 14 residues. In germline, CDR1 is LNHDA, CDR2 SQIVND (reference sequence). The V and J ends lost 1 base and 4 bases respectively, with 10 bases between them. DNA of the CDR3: TGTGCCAGTAGTATAGCAACAGCAGTCTATGGCTACACCTTC. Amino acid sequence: CASSIATAVYGYTF.

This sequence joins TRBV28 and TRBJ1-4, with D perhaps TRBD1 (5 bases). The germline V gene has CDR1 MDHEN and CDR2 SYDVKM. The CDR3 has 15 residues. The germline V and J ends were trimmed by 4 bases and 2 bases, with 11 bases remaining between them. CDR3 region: CASSSGARTNEKLFF. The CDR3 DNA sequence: TGTGCCAGCAGTTCTGGGGCGCGGACTAATGAAAAACTGTTTTTT.

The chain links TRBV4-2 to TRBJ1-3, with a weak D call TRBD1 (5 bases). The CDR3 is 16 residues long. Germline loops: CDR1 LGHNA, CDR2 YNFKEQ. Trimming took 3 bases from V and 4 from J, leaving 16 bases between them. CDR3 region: CASSQEIMGGGNTIYF. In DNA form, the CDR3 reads TGTGCCAGCAGCCAGGAGATCATGGGGGGGGGAAACACCATATATTTT.

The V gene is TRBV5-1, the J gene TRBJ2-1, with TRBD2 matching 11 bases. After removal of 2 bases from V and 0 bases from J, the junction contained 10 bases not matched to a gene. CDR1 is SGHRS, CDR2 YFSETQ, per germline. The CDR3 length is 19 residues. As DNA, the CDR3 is TGCGCCAGCAGCTTCCCCCTAGCGGGGGGCAGTAGCTCCTACAATGAGCAGTTCTTC. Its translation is CASSFPLAGGSSSYNEQFF.

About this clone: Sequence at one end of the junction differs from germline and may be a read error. The CDR3 region has the DNA TGTGCTAGCAGTAGACTTGGCGGGGGCACCGGGGAGCTGTTTTTT. Translating gives CASSRLGGGTGELFF. The chain recombines TRBV7-7 with TRBJ2-2; 7 nucleotides match TRBD2. Germline lookup yields CDR1 SSHAT and CDR2 FNYEAQ (reference sequence). The CDR3 totals 15 residues.

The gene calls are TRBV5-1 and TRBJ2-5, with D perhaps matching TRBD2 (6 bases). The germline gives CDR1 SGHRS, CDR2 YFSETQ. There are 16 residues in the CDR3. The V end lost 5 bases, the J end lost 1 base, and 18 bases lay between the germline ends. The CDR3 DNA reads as TGCGCCAGCAGTCGCCGTGCGGGGTATTCCCAAGAGACCCAGTACTTC. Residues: CASSRRAGYSQETQYF.

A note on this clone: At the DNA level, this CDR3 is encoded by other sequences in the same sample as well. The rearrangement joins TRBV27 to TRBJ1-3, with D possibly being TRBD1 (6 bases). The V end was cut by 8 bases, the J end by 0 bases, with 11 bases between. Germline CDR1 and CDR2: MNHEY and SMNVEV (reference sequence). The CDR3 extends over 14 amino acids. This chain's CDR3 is CASQDRSSGNTIYF. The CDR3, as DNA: TGTGCCAGCCAAGACAGGAGCTCTGGAAACACCATATATTTT.

The CDR3 sequence is CASSFGGTGELFF. The CDR3 nucleotides read TGCGCCAGCAGCTTCGGGGGAACCGGGGAGCTGTTTTTT. This chain links TRBV5-1 with TRBJ2-2; weak D call: TRBD2 (6 bases). The CDR3 runs 13 residues. Germline CDR1 SGHRS, CDR2 YFSETQ. V was shortened by 2 bases and J by 5 bases, with 7 bases between the two germline ends.